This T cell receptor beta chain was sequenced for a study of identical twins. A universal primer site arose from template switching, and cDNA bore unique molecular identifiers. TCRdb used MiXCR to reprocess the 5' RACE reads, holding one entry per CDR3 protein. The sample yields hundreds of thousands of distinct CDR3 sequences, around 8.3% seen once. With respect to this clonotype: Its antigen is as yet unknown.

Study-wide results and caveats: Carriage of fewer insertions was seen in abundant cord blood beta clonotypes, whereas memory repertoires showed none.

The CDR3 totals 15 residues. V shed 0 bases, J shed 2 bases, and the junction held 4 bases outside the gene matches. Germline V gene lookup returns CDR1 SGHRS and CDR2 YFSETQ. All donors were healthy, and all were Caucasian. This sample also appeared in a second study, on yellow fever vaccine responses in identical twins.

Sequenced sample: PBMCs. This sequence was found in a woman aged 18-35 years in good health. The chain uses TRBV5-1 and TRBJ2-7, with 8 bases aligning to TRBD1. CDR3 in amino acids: CASSLAGGQAYEQYF. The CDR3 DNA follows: TGCGCCAGCAGCTTGGCCGGGGGACAGGCCTACGAGCAGTACTTC.